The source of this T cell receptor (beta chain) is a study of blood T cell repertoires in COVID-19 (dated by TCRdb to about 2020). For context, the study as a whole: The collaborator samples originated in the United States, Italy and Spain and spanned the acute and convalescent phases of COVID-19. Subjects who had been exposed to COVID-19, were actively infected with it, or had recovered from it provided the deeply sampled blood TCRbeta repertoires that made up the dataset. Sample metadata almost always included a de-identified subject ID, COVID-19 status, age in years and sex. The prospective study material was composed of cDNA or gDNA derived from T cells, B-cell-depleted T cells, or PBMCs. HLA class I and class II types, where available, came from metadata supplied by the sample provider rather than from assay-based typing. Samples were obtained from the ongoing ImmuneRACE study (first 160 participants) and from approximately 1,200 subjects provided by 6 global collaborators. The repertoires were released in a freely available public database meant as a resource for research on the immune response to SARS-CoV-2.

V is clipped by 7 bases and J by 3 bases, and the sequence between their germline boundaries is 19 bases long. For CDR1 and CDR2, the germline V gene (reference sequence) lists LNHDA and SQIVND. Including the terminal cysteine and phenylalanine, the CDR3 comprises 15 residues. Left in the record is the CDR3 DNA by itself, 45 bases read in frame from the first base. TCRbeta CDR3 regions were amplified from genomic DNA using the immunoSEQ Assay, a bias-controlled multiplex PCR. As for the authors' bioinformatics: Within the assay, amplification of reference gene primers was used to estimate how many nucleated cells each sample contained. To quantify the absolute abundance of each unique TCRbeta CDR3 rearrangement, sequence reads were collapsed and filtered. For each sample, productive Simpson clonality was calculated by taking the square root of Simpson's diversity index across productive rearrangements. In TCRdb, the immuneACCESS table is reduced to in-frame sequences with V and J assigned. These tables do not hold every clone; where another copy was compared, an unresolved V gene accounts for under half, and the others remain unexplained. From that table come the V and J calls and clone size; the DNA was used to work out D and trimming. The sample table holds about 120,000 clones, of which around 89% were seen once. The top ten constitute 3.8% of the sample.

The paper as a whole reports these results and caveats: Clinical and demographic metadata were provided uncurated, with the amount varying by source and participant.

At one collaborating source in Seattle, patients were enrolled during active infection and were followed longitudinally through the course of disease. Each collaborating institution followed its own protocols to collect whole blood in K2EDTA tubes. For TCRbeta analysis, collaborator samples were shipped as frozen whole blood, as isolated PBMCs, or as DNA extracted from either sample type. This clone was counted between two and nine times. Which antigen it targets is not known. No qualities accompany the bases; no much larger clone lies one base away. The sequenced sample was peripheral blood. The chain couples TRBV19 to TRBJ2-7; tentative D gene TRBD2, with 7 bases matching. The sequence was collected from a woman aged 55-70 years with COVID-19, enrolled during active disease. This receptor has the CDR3 CASTRRGGGYYEQYF. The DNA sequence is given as TGTGCCAGTACCCGGAGGGGAGGGGGATACTACGAGCAGTACTTC.